The rows below give T cell receptor beta chains drawn from one sample of a study of shared clonotypes between healthy human individuals. Data came from immunoSEQ multiplex PCR; TCRdb stores just in-frame clones and leaves some out. The sample lists roughly 1,100,000 clones, about 76% occurring once. Sequenced material: memory CD4+ T cells sorted from blood. The receptors come from a man aged 18 to 29 in good health. Each CDR3 is given with its conserved first and last residue. The order of the fields is clone size, J gene, V gene, D gene, CDR3 protein, CDR3 DNA. A D gene is named only where the DNA matches it firmly. Where a row states a size, it is once, few, many or the class of an expanded clone; other rows omit it.

-	TRBJ2-1	TRBV9	TRBD1	CASSVDGAGGAYNEQFF	TGTGCCAGCAGCGTAGATGGGGCAGGGGGCGCCTACAATGAGCAGTTCTTC
-	TRBJ1-6	TRBV4-1	TRBD1	CASSQDRGNSPLHF	TGCGCCAGCAGCCAAGACAGGGGGAATTCACCCCTCCACTTT
-	TRBJ2-5	TRBV5-1	TRBD2	CASSLGASGAQETQYF	TGCGCCAGCAGCTTGGGTGCTAGCGGGGCCCAAGAGACCCAGTACTTC
-	TRBJ2-7	TRBV6-6	TRBD1	CASSYSRQGAYEQYF	TGTGCCAGCAGTTACTCCCGACAGGGGGCCTACGAGCAGTACTTC
-	TRBJ1-6	TRBV5-5	-	CASRLSSYNSPLHF	TGTGCCAGCAGACTCAGCTCCTATAATTCACCCCTCCACTTT
-	TRBJ1-2	TRBV7-2	-	CASSPTLGVYGYTF	TGTGCCAGCAGCCCAACGCTCGGGGTCTATGGCTACACCTTC
-	TRBJ1-4	TRBV7-6	-	CASSLQEWGEKLFF	TGTGCCAGCAGCTTGCAGGAGTGGGGTGAAAAACTGTTTTTT
-	TRBJ2-7	TRBV7-2	-	CASSFISYEQYF	TGTGCCAGCAGCTTCATCTCCTACGAGCAGTACTTC
-	TRBJ2-7	TRBV6-5	-	CASTRGLNSYEQYF	TGTGCCAGCACGCGGGGCCTAAACTCCTACGAGCAGTACTTC
once	TRBJ1-1	TRBV6-1	-	CASSGATDEAFF	TGTGCCAGCAGCGGGGCGACGGATGAAGCTTTCTTT
-	TRBJ2-5	TRBV5-1	TRBD1	CASSSDRAEETQYF	TGCGCCAGCAGCTCGGACAGGGCCGAAGAGACCCAGTACTTC
-	TRBJ1-6	TRBV10-2	TRBD1	CASSELGTGGTSYNSPLHF	TGCGCCAGCAGTGAGCTGGGGACAGGGGGCACTTCCTATAATTCACCCCTCCACTTT
-	TRBJ2-2	TRBV5-1	-	CASSRTFNRVNTGELFF	TGCGCCAGCAGCCGAACTTTCAACAGGGTGAACACCGGGGAGCTGTTTTTT
-	TRBJ2-7	TRBV7-2	TRBD2	CASSLVLAGPYEQYF	TGTGCCAGCAGCTTAGTTCTAGCGGGACCCTACGAGCAGTACTTC